This T cell receptor (beta chain) was recorded in a study of T cells in tuberculosis. The overall study: A South African cohort included IGRA-negative adolescents, latently infected IGRA-positive adolescents and adults with active tuberculosis. PBMC were archived before or within 7 days of starting treatment.

General observations from the study: Using the GMM-specific repertoire gave about 85% accuracy versus 60% to 70% with motifs.

Measured with immunoSEQ multiplex PCR; TCRdb has only the in-frame clones, and not every one. Here the sample spans more than 30,000 clones, roughly 82% being singletons. Time point meaning: new active TB diagnosis, blood taken before or within 7 days of starting treatment. Unsorted cryopreserved PBMC were sequenced, averaging about 100,000 T cells per clinical donor. As to this clone: Its specificity is not known.

Losses at the gene ends were 0 bases for V and 2 bases for J; bases not matched to a gene: 9. The germline V gene encodes CDR1 GTSNPN and CDR2 SVGIG (reference sequence). The CDR3 consists of 16 residues. The rearrangement links TRBV30 to TRBJ1-1; 7 bases are a match to TRBD1. The source of this sequence is an adult with tuberculosis. This sample comprised PBMCs, obtained at tuberculosis diagnosis. CDR3 nucleotides: TGTGCCTGGAGTGTATTAGCAGGGGGTGGAAACACTGAAGCTTTCTTT. This sequence encodes CAWSVLAGGGNTEAFF.